Listed below are T cell receptor beta chains from one sample, sequenced in a study of T cells in narcolepsy. Sequencing was performed with immunoSEQ multiplex PCR; in TCRdb, only in-frame clones are kept and a portion is missing. The sample shows about 37,000 clones, more than 70% of them seen only once. Sequenced: memory (CD45RA-) CD4+ T cells from blood. The receptors stem from a human donor in good health. CDR3s include the opening cysteine and the closing phenylalanine or tryptophan. The D gene is left open where the match is weak. Only part of the rows carry a size: once, few, many, or a class if the clone is expanded.

>TRBJ2-3|TRBD1|TRBV7-3|-
CASSPQGVDTDTQYF
TGTGCCAGCAGCCCCCAGGGGGTTGACACAGATACGCAGTATTTT
>TRBJ1-6|-|TRBV6-1|-
CATREGSSYNSPLHF
TGTGCCACCCGTGAGGGGAGCTCCTATAATTCACCCCTCCACTTT
>TRBJ2-3|-|TRBV10-3|-
CAITPGPGTDTQYF
TGTGCCATCACCCCGGGCCCGGGGACAGATACGCAGTATTTT
>TRBJ2-2|-|TRBV5-5|-
CASSLGPAPNTGELFF
TGTGCCAGCAGCTTAGGCCCGGCCCCGAACACCGGGGAGCTGTTTTTT
>TRBJ1-4|-|TRBV7-8|-
CASRAGLGKGRNEKLFF
TGTGCCAGCAGAGCGGGACTGGGGAAGGGGAGGAATGAAAAACTGTTTTTT
>TRBJ1-1|-|TRBV12-5|-
CASGPGSATGHTEAFF
TGTGCTAGTGGTCCAGGTAGTGCGACAGGACACACTGAAGCTTTCTTT
>TRBJ1-1|-|TRBV2|-
CASSEDTRWGEAFF
TGTGCCAGCAGTGAAGATACCAGATGGGGAGAAGCTTTCTTT
>TRBJ2-6|-|TRBV18|-
CASSKVAVQGGTGANVLTF
TGTGCCAGCTCAAAGGTAGCGGTCCAAGGGGGGACTGGGGCCAACGTCCTGACTTTC
>TRBJ1-2|TRBD1|TRBV10-1|-
CASTPRDSLYGYTF
TGCGCCAGCACCCCCCGGGACAGCCTCTATGGCTACACCTTC
>TRBJ1-1|-|TRBV6-5|few
CASSPAGQEAFF
TGTGCCAGCAGCCCCGCCGGGCAGGAAGCTTTCTTT
>TRBJ2-7|TRBD1|TRBV4-2|-
CASSQNYGWTGGIRGMDYEQYF
TGTGCCAGCAGCCAAAATTACGGGTGGACAGGGGGCATACGGGGAATGGACTACGAGCAGTACTTC
>TRBJ2-1|TRBD1|TRBV5-5|-
CASSAAGTAFNEQFF
TGTGCCAGCAGCGCCGCCGGGACAGCCTTCAATGAGCAGTTCTTC
>TRBJ2-5|TRBD1|TRBV2|-
CAASGGDRETQYF
TGTGCCGCGTCGGGCGGGGACAGGGAGACCCAGTACTTC
>TRBJ2-7|TRBD1|TRBV6-5|-
CASSYPTGTGSYEQYF
TGTGCCAGCAGTTACCCGACCGGGACAGGATCCTACGAGCAGTACTTC
>TRBJ2-7|-|TRBV9|-
CASSVHTVNSYEQYF
TGTGCCAGCAGCGTCCACACGGTTAACTCCTACGAGCAGTACTTC
>TRBJ2-7|-|TRBV5-4|once
CASSFPGTGSSYEQYF
TGTGCCAGCAGCTTTCCCGGGACGGGGTCGTCCTACGAGCAGTACTTC
>TRBJ2-7|-|TRBV7-4|-
CASSVDYVGEQYF
TGTGCCAGCAGCGTAGATTACGTTGGGGAGCAGTACTTC
>TRBJ2-7|-|TRBV10-3|-
CAISESGYEQYF
TGTGCCATCAGTGAGTCGGGATACGAGCAGTACTTC
>TRBJ2-1|TRBD2|TRBV19|-
CATAGDRSYNEQFF
TGTGCCACCGCGGGAGATCGCTCCTACAATGAGCAGTTCTTC
>TRBJ2-7|TRBD1|TRBV7-9|-
CASSLAGTGKTYEQYF
TGTGCCAGCAGCTTAGCCGGGACAGGGAAAACCTACGAGCAGTACTTC
>TRBJ2-5|-|TRBV9|-
CASSPTLWGAMETQYF
TGTGCCAGCAGCCCAACCCTTTGGGGGGCCATGGAGACCCAGTACTTC
>TRBJ2-5|TRBD2|TRBV5-1|-
CASSWGTSGRASQETQYF
TGCGCCAGCAGCTGGGGGACTAGCGGGAGGGCCTCCCAAGAGACCCAGTACTTC
>TRBJ2-7|TRBD2|TRBV28|-
CASFRSGSTYEQYF
TGTGCCAGCTTCCGTAGCGGGAGCACCTACGAGCAGTACTTC
>TRBJ2-5|-|TRBV14|-
CASSQKGNSPLGLQETQYF
TGTGCCAGCAGCCAAAAAGGGAACTCCCCCCTGGGGTTACAAGAGACCCAGTACTTC
>TRBJ2-1|TRBD2|TRBV11-3|-
CASSLAGLAGTNEQFF
TGTGCCAGCAGCTTAGCGGGACTAGCGGGGACAAATGAGCAGTTCTTC
>TRBJ2-2|-|TRBV27|-
CASGPGRSANTGELFF
TGTGCCAGCGGCCCGGGTCGGTCCGCGAACACCGGGGAGCTGTTTTTT
>TRBJ2-7|TRBD1|TRBV27|-
CASSQRTGTYEQYF
TGTGCCAGCAGTCAGCGGACAGGGACCTACGAGCAGTACTTC
>TRBJ2-7|TRBD1|TRBV5-1|few
CASSRGTGIHEQYF
TGCGCCAGCAGCAGAGGGACAGGGATTCACGAGCAGTACTTC
>TRBJ2-4|TRBD1|TRBV19|-
CASGTRTGFALAKNIQYF
TGTGCCAGTGGTACTAGGACAGGATTCGCCTTAGCCAAAAACATTCAGTACTTC
>TRBJ2-7|TRBD2|TRBV4-3|-
CASRLHRDYPYEQYF
TGCGCCAGCAGGCTCCACCGGGACTACCCCTACGAGCAGTACTTC
>TRBJ2-7|-|TRBV10-3|-
CAISESLGTGYEQYF
TGTGCCATCAGTGAGTCGCTGGGGACGGGCTACGAGCAGTACTTC
>TRBJ2-5|-|TRBV10-3|-
CAISRSGTAEETQYF
TGTGCCATCAGTCGATCCGGGACTGCCGAAGAGACCCAGTACTTC
>TRBJ2-2|-|TRBV5-6|-
CASSRTGPGELFF
TGTGCCAGCAGCCGCACAGGGCCCGGGGAGCTGTTTTTT